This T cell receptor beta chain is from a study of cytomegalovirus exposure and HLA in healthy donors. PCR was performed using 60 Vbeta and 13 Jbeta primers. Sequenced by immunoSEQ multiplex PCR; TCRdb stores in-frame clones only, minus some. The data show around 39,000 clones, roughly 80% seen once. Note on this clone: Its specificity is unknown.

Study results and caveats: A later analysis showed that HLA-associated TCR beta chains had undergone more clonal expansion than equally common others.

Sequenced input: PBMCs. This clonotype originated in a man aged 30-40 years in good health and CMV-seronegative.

CDR3 nucleotides: TGTGCCAGCAGCTCTTTTGCGGGGGAGGAGACCCAGTACTTC. Residues: CASSSFAGEETQYF. The rearrangement links TRBV9 to TRBJ2-5; 7 nucleotides line up with TRBD2. V trimming: 4 bases; J trimming: 5 bases; junction bases outside the gene matches: 8. CDR1 and CDR2 (germline): SGDLS, YYNGEE. CDR3 length: 14 residues.